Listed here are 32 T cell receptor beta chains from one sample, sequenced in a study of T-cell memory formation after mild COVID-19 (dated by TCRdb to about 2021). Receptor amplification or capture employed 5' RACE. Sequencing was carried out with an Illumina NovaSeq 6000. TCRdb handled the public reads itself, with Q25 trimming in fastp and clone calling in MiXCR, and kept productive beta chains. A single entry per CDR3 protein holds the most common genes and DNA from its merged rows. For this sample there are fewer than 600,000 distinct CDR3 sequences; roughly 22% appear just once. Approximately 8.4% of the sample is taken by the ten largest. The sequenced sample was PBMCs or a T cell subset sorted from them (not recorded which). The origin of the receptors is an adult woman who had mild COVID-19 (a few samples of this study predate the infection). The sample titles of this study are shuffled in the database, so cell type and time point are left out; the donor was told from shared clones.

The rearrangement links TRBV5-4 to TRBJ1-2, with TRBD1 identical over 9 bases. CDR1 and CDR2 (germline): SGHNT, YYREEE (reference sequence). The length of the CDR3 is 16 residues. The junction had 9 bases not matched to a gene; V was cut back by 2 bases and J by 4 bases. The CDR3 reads CASSLPTGGATYGYTF. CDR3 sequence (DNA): TGTGCCAGCAGCTTACCTACAGGGGGCGCTACCTATGGCTACACCTTC.

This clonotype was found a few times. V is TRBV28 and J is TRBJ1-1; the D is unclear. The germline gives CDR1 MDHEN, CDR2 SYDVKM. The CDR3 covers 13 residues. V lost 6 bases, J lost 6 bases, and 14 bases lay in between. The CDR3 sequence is CASSPVTRSEAFF. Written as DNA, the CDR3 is TGTGCCAGCAGCCCCGTGACACGATCTGAAGCTTTCTTT.

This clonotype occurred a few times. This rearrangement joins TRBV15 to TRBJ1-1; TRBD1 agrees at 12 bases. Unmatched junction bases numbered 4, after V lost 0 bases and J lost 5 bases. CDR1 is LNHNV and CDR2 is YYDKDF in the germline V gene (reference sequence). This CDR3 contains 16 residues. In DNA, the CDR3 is TGTGCCACCAGCAGAGACCGGGACAGGGGGCCAACTGAAGCTTTCTTT. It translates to CATSRDRDRGPTEAFF.

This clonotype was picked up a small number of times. CDR3 protein: CASSLGLGQSYEQYF. In DNA form, the CDR3 reads TGTGCCAGCAGCTTAGGCCTGGGACAGAGCTACGAGCAGTACTTC. The J gene is TRBJ2-7, the V gene TRBV7-9; 7 positions match TRBD1. Germline V gene lookup returns CDR1 SEHNR and CDR2 FQNEAQ (reference sequence). The J segment lost 3 bases and the V segment lost 1 base, leaving 6 bases of the junction unmatched. The CDR3 is 15 residues long.

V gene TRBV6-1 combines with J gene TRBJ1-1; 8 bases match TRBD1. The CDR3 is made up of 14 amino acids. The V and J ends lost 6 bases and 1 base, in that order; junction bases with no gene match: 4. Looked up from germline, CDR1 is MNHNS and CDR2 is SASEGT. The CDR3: CASRSGTGNTEAFF. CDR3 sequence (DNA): TGTGCCAGCAGGTCCGGGACAGGGAACACTGAAGCTTTCTTT.

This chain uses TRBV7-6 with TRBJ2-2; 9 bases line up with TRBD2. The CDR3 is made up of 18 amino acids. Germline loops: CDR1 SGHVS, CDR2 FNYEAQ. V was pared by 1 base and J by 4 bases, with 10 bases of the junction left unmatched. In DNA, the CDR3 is TGTGCCAGCAGCTTAGGGGTCGCTAGCGGGGTGTCCACCGGGGAGCTGTTTTTT. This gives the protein CASSLGVASGVSTGELFF.

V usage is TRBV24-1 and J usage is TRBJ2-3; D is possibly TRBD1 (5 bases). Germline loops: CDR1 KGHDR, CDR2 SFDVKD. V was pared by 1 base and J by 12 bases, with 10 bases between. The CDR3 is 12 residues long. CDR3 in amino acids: CATSDFGASQYF. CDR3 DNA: TGTGCCACCAGTGATTTTGGGGCGTCTCAGTATTTT.

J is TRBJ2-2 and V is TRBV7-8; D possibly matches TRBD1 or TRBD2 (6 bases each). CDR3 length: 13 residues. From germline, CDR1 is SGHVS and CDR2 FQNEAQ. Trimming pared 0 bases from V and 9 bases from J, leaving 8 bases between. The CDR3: CASSLAGGRELFF. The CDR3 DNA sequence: TGTGCCAGCAGCTTAGCCGGGGGCAGGGAGCTGTTTTTT.

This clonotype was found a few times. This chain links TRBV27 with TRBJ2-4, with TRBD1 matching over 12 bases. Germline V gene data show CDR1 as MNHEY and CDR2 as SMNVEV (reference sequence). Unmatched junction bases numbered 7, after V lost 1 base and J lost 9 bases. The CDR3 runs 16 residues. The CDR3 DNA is TGTGCCAGCAGTTTATTTGGGACAGGGGGCCGGGCCATTCAGTACTTC. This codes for CASSLFGTGGRAIQYF.

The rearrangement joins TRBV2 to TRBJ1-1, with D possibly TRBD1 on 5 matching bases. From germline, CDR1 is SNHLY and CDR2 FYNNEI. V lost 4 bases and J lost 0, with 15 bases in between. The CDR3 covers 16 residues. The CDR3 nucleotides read TGTGCCAGCAGTGGCGACAGTGTGGGGATGAACACTGAAGCTTTCTTT. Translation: CASSGDSVGMNTEAFF.

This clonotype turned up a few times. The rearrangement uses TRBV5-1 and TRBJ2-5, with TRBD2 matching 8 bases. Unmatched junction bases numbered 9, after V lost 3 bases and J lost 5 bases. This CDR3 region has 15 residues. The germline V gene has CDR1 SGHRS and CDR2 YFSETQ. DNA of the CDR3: TGCGCCAGCAGCTCAGACGGGGGGGCCGGTGAGACCCAGTACTTC. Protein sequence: CASSSDGGAGETQYF. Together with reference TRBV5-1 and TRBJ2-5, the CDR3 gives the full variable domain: KAGVTQTPRYLIKTRGQQVTLSCSPISGHRSVSWYQQTPGQGLQFLFEYFSETQRNKGNFPGRFSGRQFSNSRSEMNVSTLELGDSALYLCASSSDGGAGETQYFGPGTRLLVL.

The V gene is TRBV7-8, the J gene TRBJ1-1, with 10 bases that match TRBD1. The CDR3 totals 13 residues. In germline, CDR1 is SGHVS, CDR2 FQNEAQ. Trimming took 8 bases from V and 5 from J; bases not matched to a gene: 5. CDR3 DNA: TGTGCCAGCCGGGGACAGGGGTGGACTGAAGCTTTCTTT. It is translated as CASRGQGWTEAFF.

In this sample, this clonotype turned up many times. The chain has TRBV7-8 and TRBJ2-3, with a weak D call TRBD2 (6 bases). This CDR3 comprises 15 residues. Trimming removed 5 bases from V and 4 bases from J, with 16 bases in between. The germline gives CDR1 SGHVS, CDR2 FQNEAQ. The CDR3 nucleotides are TGTGCCAGCAGCCCGCGGGGCTTTCGGGCAGATACGCAGTATTTT. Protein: CASSPRGFRADTQYF.

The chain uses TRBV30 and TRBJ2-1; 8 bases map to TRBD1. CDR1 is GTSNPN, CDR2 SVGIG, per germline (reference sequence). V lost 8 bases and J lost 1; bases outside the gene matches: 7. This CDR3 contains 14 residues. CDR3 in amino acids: CAVYDRGSYNEQFF. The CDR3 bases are TGTGCCGTATACGACAGGGGTTCCTACAATGAGCAGTTCTTC.

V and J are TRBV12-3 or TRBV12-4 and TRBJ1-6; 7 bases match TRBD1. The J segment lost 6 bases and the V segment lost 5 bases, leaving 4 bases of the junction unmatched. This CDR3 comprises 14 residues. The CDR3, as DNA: TGTGCCAGCAGTCGACAGGGTGGTAATTCACCCCTCCACTTT. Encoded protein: CASSRQGGNSPLHF.

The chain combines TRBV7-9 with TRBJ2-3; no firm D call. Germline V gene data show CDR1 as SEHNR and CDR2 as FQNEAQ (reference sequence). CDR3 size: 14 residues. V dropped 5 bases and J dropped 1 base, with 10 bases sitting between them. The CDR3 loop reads CASSRQTGTDTQYF. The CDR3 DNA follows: TGTGCCAGCAGCAGGCAAACCGGCACAGATACGCAGTATTTT.

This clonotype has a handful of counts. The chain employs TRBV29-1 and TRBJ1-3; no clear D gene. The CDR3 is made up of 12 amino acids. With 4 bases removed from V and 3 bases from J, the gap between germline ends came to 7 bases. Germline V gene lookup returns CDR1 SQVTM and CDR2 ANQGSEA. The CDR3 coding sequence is TGCAGCGTTGTCACGAGTGGAAACACCATATATTTT. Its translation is CSVVTSGNTIYF.

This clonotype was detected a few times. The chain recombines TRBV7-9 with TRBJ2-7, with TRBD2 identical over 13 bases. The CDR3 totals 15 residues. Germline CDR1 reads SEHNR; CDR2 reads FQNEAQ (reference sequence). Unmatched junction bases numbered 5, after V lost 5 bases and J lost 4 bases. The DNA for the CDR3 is TGTGCCAGCAGCCGGATGACTAGCGGGAGGTACGAGCAGTACTTC. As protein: CASSRMTSGRYEQYF.

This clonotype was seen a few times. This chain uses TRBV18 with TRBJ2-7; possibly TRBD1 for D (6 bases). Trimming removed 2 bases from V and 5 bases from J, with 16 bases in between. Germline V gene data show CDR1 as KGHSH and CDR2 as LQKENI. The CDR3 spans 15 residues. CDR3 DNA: TGTGCCAGCTCACCAAAGGGGGACAATCCCAACGAGCAGTACTTC. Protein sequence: CASSPKGDNPNEQYF.

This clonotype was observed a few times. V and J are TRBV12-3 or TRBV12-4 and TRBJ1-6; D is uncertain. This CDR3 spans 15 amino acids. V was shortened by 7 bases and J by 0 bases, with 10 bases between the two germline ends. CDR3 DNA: TGTGCCAGCACCCGGGAGAGCTCCTATAATTCACCCCTCCACTTT. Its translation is CASTRESSYNSPLHF.

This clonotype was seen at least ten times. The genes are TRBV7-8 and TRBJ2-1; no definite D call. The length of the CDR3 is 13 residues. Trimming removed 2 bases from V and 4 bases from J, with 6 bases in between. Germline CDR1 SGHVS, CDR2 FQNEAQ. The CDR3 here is CASSLPPYNEQFF. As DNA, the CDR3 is TGTGCCAGCAGCTTACCCCCATACAATGAGCAGTTCTTC.

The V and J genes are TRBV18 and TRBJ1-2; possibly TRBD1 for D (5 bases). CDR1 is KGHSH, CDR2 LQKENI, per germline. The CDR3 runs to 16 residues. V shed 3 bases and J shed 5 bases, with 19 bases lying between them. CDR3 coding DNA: TGTGCCAGCTCACCGGGGTTGGGACCGGAGGAGTATGGCTACACCTTC. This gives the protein CASSPGLGPEEYGYTF. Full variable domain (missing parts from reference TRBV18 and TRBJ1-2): NAGVMQNPRHLVRRRGQEARLRCSPMKGHSHVYWYRQLPEEGLKFMVYLQKENIIDESGMPKERFSAEFPKEGPSILRIQQVVRGDSAAYFCASSPGLGPEEYGYTFGSGTRLTVV.

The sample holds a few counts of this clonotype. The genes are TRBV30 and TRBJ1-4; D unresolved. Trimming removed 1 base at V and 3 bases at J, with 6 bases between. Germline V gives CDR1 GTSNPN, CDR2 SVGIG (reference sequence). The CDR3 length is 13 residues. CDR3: CAWSGGPNEKLFF. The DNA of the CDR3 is TGTGCCTGGAGTGGAGGGCCTAATGAAAAACTGTTTTTT.

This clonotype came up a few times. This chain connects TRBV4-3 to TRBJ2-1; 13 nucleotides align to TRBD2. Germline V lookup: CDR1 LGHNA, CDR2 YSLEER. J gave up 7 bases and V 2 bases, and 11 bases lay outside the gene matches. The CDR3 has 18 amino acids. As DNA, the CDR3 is TGCGCCAGCAGCCAATCAGGACTAGCGGGAGCCCTCCGGAATGAGCAGTTCTTC. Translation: CASSQSGLAGALRNEQFF.

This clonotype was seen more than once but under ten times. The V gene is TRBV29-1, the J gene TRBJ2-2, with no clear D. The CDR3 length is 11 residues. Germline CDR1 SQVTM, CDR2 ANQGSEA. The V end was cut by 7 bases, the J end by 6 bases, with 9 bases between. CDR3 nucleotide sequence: TGCAGCGGAGACTTGGCCGGGGAGCTGTTTTTT. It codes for CSGDLAGELFF.

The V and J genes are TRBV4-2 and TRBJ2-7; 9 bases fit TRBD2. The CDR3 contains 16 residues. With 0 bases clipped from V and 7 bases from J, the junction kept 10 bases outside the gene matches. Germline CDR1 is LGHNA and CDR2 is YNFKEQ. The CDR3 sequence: CASSQEVAGAPGEQYF. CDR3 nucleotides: TGTGCCAGCAGCCAAGAGGTAGCGGGGGCCCCGGGGGAGCAGTACTTC.

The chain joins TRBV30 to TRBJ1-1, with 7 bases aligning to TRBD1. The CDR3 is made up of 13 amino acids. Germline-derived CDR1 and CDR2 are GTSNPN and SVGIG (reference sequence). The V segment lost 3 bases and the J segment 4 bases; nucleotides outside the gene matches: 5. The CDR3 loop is CAWSRQGVTEAFF. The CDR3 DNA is TGTGCCTGGAGCCGACAGGGAGTCACTGAAGCTTTCTTT.

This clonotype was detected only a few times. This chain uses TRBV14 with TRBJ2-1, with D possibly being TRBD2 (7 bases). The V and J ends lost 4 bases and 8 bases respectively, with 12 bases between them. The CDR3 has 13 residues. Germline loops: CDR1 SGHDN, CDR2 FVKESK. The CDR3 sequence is CASSRLGGHEQFF. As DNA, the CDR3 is TGTGCCAGCAGCCGCCTGGGGGGGCATGAGCAGTTCTTC.

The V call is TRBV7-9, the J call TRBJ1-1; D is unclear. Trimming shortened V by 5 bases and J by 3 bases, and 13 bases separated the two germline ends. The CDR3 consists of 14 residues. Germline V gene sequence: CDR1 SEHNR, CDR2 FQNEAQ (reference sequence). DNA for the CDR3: TGTGCCAGCAGCCCTCGGACGGACTACACTGAAGCTTTCTTT. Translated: CASSPRTDYTEAFF.

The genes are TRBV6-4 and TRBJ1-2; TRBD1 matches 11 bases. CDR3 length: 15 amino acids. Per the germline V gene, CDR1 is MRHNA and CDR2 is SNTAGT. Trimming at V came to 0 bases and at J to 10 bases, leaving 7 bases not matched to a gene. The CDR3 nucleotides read TGTGCCAGCAGTGACTCGATCCGGGACAGGGGGGCCTACACCTTC. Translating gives CASSDSIRDRGAYTF.

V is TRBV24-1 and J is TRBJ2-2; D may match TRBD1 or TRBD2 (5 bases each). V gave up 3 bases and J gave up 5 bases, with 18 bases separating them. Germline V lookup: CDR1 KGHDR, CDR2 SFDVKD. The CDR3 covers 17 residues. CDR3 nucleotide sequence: TGTGCCACCAGTGATATATCGGGACCCCGAGGGACCGGGGAGCTGTTTTTT. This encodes CATSDISGPRGTGELFF.

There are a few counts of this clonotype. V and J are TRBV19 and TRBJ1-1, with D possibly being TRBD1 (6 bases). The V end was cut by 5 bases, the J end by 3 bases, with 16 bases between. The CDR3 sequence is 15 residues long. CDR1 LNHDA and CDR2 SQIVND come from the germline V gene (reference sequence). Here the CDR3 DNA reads TGTGCCAGTAGTTTTTACAGGGTCTCGGACACTGAAGCTTTCTTT. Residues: CASSFYRVSDTEAFF.